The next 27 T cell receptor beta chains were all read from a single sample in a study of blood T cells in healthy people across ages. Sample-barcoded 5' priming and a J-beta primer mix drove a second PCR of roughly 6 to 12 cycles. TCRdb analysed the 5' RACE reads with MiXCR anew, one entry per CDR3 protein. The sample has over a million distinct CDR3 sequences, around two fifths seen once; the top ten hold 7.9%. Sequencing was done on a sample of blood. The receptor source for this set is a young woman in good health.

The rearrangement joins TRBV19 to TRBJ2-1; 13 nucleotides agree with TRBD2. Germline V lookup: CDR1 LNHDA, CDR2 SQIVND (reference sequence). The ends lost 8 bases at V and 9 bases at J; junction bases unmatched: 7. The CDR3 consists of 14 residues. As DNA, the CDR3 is TGTGCCAGTGGTAGGACTAGCGGGAGTCCTGAGCAGTTCTTC. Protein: CASGRTSGSPEQFF.

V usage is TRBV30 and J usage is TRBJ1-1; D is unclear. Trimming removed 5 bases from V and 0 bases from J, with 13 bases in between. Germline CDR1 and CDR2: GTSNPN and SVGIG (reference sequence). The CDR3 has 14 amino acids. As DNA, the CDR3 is TGTGCCTGGTCGCCCGGGCAGGTGAACACTGAAGCTTTCTTT. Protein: CAWSPGQVNTEAFF.

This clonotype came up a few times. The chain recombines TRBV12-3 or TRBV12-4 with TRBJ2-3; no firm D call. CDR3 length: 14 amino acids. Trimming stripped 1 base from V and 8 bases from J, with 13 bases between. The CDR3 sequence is CASSLGVEIGTQYF. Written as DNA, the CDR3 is TGTGCCAGCAGTTTAGGGGTCGAAATTGGTACGCAGTATTTT.

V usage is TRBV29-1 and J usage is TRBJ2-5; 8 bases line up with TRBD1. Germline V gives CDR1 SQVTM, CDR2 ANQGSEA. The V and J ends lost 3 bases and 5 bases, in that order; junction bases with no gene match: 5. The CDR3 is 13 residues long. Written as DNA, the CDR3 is TGCAGCGTTGATCAGGGGGCTTTGGAGACCCAGTACTTC. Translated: CSVDQGALETQYF.

The CDR3 protein is CASSQDSLTDTQYF. The CDR3 DNA follows: TGTGCCAGCAGCCAGGACTCGCTCACAGATACGCAGTATTTT. The chain links TRBV7-2 to TRBJ2-3; tentatively, D is TRBD2 (5 bases). The CDR3 length is 14 residues. V lost 5 bases to trimming and J lost 2 bases, with 11 bases between them. Germline values: CDR1 SGHTA, CDR2 FQGNSA.

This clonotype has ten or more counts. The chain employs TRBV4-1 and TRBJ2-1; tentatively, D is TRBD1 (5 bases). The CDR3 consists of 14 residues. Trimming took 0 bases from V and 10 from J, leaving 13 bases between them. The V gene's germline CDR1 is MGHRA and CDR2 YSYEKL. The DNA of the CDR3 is TGCGCCAGCAGCCAAGATAATTTTGGGGCAGAGCAGTTCTTC. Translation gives CASSQDNFGAEQFF.

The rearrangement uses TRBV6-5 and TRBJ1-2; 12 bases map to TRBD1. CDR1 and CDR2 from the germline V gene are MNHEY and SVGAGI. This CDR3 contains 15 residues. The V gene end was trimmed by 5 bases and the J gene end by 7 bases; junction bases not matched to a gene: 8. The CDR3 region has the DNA TGTGCCAGCAGTCCCGGGACAGGGGGCGGAGGTGGCTACACCTTC. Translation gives CASSPGTGGGGGYTF.

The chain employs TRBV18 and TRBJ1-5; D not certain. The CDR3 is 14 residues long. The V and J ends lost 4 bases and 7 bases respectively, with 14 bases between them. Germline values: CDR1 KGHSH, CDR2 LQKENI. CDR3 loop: CASSLQMDEQPQHF. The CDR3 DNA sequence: TGTGCCAGCTCACTACAAATGGACGAGCAGCCCCAGCATTTT. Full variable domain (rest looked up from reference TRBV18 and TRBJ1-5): NAGVMQNPRHLVRRRGQEARLRCSPMKGHSHVYWYRQLPEEGLKFMVYLQKENIIDESGMPKERFSAEFPKEGPSILRIQQVVRGDSAAYFCASSLQMDEQPQHFGDGTRLSIL.

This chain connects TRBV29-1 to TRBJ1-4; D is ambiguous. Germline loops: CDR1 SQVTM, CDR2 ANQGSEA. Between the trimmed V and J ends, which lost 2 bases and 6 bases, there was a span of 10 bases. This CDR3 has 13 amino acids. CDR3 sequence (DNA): TGCAGCGTTGAACTGGGTCGGGATGAAAAACTGTTTTTT. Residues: CSVELGRDEKLFF. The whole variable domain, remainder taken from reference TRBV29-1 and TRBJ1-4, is SAVISQKPSRDICQRGTSLTIQCQVDSQVTMMFWYRQQPGQSLTLIATANQGSEATYESGFVIDKFPISRPNLTFSTLTVSNMSPEDSSIYLCSVELGRDEKLFFGSGTQLSVL.

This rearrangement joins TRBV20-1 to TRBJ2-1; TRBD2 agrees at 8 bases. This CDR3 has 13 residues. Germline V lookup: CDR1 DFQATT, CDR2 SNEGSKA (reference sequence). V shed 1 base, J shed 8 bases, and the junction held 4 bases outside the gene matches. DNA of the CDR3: TGCAGTGCTAGAGCCGGGGGGGCCTATGAGCAGTTCTTC. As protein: CSARAGGAYEQFF.

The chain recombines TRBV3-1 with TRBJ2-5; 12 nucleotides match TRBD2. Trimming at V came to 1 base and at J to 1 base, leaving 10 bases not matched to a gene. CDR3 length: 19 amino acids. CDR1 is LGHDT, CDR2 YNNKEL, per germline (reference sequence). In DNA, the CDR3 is TGTGCCAGCAGCCAAGGAACAGTACTAGCGGGGGGTATCCAAGAGACCCAGTACTTC. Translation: CASSQGTVLAGGIQETQYF.

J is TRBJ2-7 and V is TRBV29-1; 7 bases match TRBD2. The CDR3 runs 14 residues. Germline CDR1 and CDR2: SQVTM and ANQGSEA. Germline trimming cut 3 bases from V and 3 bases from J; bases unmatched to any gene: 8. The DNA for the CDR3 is TGCAGCGTTGATTCATCTAGCGGAGACTACGAGCAGTACTTC. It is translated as CSVDSSSGDYEQYF.

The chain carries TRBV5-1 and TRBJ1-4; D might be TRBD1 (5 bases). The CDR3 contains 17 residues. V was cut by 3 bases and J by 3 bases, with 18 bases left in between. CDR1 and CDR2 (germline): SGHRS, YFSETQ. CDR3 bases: TGCGCCAGCAGCTCAGGGTTACAGGTATCGGCTAATGAAAAACTGTTTTTT. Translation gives CASSSGLQVSANEKLFF.

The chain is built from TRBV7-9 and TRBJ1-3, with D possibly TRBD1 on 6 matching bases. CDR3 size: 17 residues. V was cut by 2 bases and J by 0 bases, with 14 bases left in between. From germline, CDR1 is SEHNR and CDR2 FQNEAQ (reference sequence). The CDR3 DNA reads TGTGCCAGCAGCTTATCTTCAGGACAGAGCTCTGGAAACACCATATATTTT. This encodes CASSLSSGQSSGNTIYF.

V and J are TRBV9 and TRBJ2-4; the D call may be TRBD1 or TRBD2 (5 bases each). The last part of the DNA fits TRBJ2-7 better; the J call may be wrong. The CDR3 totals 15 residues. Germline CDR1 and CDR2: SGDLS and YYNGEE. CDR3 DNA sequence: TGTGCCAGCAGCGCCTCCGGGACGTCCTCCTACGAGCAGTACTTC. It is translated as CASSASGTSSYEQYF.

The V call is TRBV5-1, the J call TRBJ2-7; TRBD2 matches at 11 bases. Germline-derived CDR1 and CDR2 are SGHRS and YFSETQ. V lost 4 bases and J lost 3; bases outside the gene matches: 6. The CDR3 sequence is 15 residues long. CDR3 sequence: CASSRSTSGSYEQYF. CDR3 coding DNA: TGCGCCAGCAGCCGTTCTACTAGCGGGAGCTACGAGCAGTACTTC.

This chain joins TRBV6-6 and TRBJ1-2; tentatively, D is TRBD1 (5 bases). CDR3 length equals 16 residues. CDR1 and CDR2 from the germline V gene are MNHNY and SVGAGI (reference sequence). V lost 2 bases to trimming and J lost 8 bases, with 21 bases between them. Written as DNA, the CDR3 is TGTGCCAGCAGTTACCGAGGGGCCGACGACCCGAAAGGCTACACCTTC. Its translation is CASSYRGADDPKGYTF.

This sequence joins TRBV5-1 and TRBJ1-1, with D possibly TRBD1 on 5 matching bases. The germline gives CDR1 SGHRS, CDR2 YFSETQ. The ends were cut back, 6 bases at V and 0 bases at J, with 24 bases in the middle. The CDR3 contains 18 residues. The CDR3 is CASTRGGGYQDMNTEAFF. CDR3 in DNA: TGCGCCAGCACCCGGGGTGGGGGGTACCAAGACATGAACACTGAAGCTTTCTTT.

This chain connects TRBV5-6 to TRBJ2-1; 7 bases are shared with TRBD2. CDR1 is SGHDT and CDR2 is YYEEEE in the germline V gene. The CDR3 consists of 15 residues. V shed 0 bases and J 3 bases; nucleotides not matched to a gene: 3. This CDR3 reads CASSLEAGYYNEQFF. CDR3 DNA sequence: TGTGCCAGCAGCTTGGAAGCGGGGTACTACAATGAGCAGTTCTTC.

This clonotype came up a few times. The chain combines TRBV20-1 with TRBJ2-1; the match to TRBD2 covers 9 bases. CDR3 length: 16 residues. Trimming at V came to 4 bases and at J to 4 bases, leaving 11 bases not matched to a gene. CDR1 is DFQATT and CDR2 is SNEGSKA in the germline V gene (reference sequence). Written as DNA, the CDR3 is TGCAGTGCTACCCTCGTGGGTAGCGGGGGATACAATGAGCAGTTCTTC. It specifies CSATLVGSGGYNEQFF.

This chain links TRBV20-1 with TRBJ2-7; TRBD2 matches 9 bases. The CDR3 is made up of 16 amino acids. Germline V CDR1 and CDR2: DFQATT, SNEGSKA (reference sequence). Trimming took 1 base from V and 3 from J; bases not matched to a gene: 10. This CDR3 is CSARVPRASGIYEQYF. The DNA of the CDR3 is TGCAGTGCTAGAGTTCCCCGAGCTAGCGGGATCTACGAGCAGTACTTC.

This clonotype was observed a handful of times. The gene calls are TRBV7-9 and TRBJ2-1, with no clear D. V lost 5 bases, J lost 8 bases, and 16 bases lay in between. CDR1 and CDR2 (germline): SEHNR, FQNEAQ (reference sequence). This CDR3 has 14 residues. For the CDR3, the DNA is TGTGCCAGCAGCCCATTCCAGTTCCAGGATGAGCAGTTCTTC. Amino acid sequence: CASSPFQFQDEQFF.

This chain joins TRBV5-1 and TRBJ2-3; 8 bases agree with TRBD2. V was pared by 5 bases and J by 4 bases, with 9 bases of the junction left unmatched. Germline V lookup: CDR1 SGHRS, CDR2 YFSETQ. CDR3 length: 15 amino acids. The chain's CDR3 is CASRKREPPADTQYF. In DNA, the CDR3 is TGCGCCAGCAGGAAGCGGGAGCCTCCGGCAGATACGCAGTATTTT.

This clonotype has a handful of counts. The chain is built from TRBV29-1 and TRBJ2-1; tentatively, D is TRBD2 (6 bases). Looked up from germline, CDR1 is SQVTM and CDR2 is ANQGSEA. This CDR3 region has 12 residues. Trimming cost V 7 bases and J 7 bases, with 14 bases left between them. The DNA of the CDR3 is TGCAGCGCCACCCGGGAGTGGAATGAGCAGTTCTTC. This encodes CSATREWNEQFF.

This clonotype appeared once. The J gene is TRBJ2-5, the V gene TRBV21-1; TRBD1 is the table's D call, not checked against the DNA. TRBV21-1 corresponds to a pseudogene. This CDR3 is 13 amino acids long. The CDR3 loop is CASSYGQGIGQYF. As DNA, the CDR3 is TGTGCCAGCAGCTATGGACAGGGGATTGGGCAGTACTTC.

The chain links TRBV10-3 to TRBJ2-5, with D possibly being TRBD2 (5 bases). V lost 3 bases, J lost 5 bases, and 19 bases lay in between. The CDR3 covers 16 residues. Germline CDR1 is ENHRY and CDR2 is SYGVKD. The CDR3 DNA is TGTGCCATCAGTGAAGAGATAGTGCCGCGGAGGGAGACCCAGTACTTC. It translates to CAISEEIVPRRETQYF.

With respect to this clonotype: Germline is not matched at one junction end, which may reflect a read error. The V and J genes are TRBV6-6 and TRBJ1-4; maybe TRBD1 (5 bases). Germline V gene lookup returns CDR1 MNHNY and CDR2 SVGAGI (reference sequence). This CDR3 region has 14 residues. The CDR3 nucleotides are TGTGCCAGCAGTCGACAGACCATAAATGAAAAACCGTTTTTT. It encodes CASSRQTINEKPFF.